Shown below are 2 T cell receptor beta chains from a single sample sequenced in a study of blood T cell repertoires in COVID-19. Clones were read by immunoSEQ multiplex PCR, and TCRdb kept only the in-frame ones, dropping some. Counted here are approximately 150,000 clones, around 81% occurring once; the ten biggest clones make up 11%. The sample comprised peripheral blood. The origin of the receptors is a man between 65 and 80 years old with active or convalescent COVID-19.

The CDR3 bases are TGCAGCGTTATGCGGGAGGGCCACACCGGGGAGCTGTTTTTT. This translates into CSVMREGHTGELFF. The chain carries TRBV29-1 and TRBJ2-2; 9 bases are a match to TRBD2. V gave up 5 bases and J gave up 3 bases; unmatched junction bases: 4. The CDR3 contains 14 residues. CDR1 is SQVTM, CDR2 ANQGSEA, per germline.

The V gene is TRBV6-2 or TRBV6-3, the J gene TRBJ1-3, with 8 bases fitting TRBD1. The germline gives CDR1 MNHEY, CDR2 SVGEGT. Trimming removed 5 bases from V and 11 bases from J; junction bases left unmatched: 17. CDR3 length: 16 amino acids. The CDR3 DNA sequence: TGTGCCAGCAGTCTCCGGGACAGGCTTCCCGATCGGGCCATATATTTT. The encoded protein is CASSLRDRLPDRAIYF.